This T cell receptor (beta chain) stems from a study of T cell responses to AZD1222 COVID-19 vaccine. The method was immunoSEQ multiplex PCR; TCRdb's version includes in-frame clones alone and lacks a portion of them. The repertoire consists of 25,000 to 30,000 clones, with roughly 90% occurring once and the leading ten covering roughly 8.1%. The length of the CDR3 is 16 residues. A word on this clone: The antigen remains unidentified.

Findings and limits, study-wide: Among AZD1222 vaccinees, only six or seven were seropositive at baseline. Spike-specific TCR breadth and depth were elevated following two AZD1222 doses. It should be noted that donors were predominantly white British and more often female, and clonal diversity was possibly underestimated. Nearly half of the spike-specific TCRs reportedly recognize variant regions that carry no mutations.

The chain employs TRBV21-1 and TRBJ2-3; TRBD2 reflects the table's D call only, with no check against the DNA. TRBV21-1 corresponds to a pseudogene. The origin of this receptor is an adult who received the AZD1222 COVID-19 vaccine. Sequencing was performed on peripheral blood, taken 28 days after the second AZD1222 dose. The CDR3 spells CASSKGGAESTDTQYF. In DNA form, the CDR3 reads TGTGCCAGCAGCAAAGGAGGAGCAGAGAGCACAGATACGCAGTATTTT.